The 14 T cell receptor beta chains below all came from one sample that was sequenced in a study of blood T cell repertoires in COVID-19. Assay used: immunoSEQ multiplex PCR; TCRdb lists only in-frame clones, some missing. The sample includes roughly 17,000 clones, around 73% of them seen just once. Sequenced sample: peripheral blood. All receptors derive from a man in his sixties with active or convalescent COVID-19.

V is TRBV7-9 and J is TRBJ2-2; 7 bases are a match to TRBD1. CDR1 and CDR2 (germline): SEHNR, FQNEAQ (reference sequence). Trimming at V came to 5 bases and at J to 7 bases, leaving 7 bases not matched to a gene. The CDR3 is 14 amino acids. DNA of the CDR3: TGTGCCAGCAGCCTGACAGGGACGGGCGGGGAGCTGTTTTTT. Encoded protein: CASSLTGTGGELFF.

This chain uses TRBV28 with TRBJ1-4; D possibly corresponds to TRBD1 (6 bases). Germline V gives CDR1 MDHEN, CDR2 SYDVKM. The V gene lost 8 bases and the J gene lost 4 bases, with 14 bases spanning the gap. This CDR3 is 14 amino acids long. CDR3 coding DNA: TGTGCCAGCCACTCAGGGGCGAATAATGAAAAACTGTTTTTT. This encodes CASHSGANNEKLFF.

This clone was detected only a few times. The gene calls are TRBV3-1 (or the pseudogene TRBV3-2) and TRBJ1-5; D is undetermined. V shed 0 bases and J shed 4 bases, with 4 bases lying between them. The germline V gene encodes CDR1 LGHDT and CDR2 YNNKEL (reference sequence). The CDR3 consists of 13 residues. CDR3 DNA sequence: TGTGCCAGCAGCCAAGACCAAAATCAGCCCCAGCATTTT. Its protein is CASSQDQNQPQHF.

This sequence joins TRBV2 and TRBJ1-2, with a weak D call TRBD1 (5 bases). Deletions cut 11 bases from V and 0 bases from J, with 10 bases between. The CDR3 covers 12 residues. Germline V CDR1 and CDR2: SNHLY, FYNNEI. The CDR3 reads CAGKGSNYGYTF. The CDR3 DNA follows: TGTGCCGGAAAGGGGTCTAACTATGGCTACACCTTC.

This clone turned up a few times. The chain uses TRBV29-1 and TRBJ1-6; 7 bases align to TRBD1. CDR3 size: 14 residues. Losses at the gene ends were 7 bases for V and 6 bases for J; bases not matched to a gene: 9. In germline, CDR1 is SQVTM, CDR2 ANQGSEA. This chain's CDR3 is CSAGQDGINSPLHF. As DNA, the CDR3 is TGCAGCGCCGGACAGGACGGGATTAATTCACCCCTCCACTTT.

The genes are TRBV6-5 and TRBJ2-2, with TRBD1 identical over 7 bases. The trim removed 6 bases at V and 3 bases at J, leaving 4 bases unmatched. Germline V gene lookup returns CDR1 MNHEY and CDR2 SVGAGI. The CDR3 totals 14 residues. In DNA, the CDR3 is TGTGCCAGCAGACAGGGGTGGGACACCGGGGAGCTGTTTTTT. Its translation is CASRQGWDTGELFF.

The chain carries TRBV7-8 and TRBJ1-2; a possible D gene is TRBD1 (6 bases). The CDR3 length is 14 residues. V gave up 4 bases and J gave up 4 bases, with 13 bases separating them. Germline-derived CDR1 and CDR2 are SGHVS and FQNEAQ. The CDR3 nucleotides read TGTGCCAGCAGCTCTCGGACAGATCCCTATGGCTACACCTTC. Amino acids: CASSSRTDPYGYTF.

The V call is TRBV9, the J call TRBJ2-1; D remains ambiguous. The CDR3 sequence is 17 residues long. In germline, CDR1 is SGDLS, CDR2 YYNGEE. Trimming took 2 bases from V and 0 from J, leaving 15 bases between them. In nucleotides, the CDR3 is TGTGCCAGCAGCGTCATGGCCCCCCCCCGCTCCTACAATGAGCAGTTCTTC. Protein: CASSVMAPPRSYNEQFF.

The chain combines TRBV6-5 with TRBJ1-5, with D perhaps matching TRBD1 (6 bases). Germline values: CDR1 MNHEY, CDR2 SVGAGI. The CDR3 contains 13 residues. Trimming left V 4 bases short and J 4 bases short, with 8 bases between. Here the CDR3 DNA reads TGTGCCAGCAGTTTACAGGGAAATCAGCCCCAGCATTTT. Protein sequence: CASSLQGNQPQHF.

This rearrangement joins TRBV6-5 to TRBJ1-5; possibly TRBD1 for D (6 bases). V was pared by 7 bases and J by 2 bases, with 15 bases between. CDR3 length equals 15 residues. CDR1 MNHEY and CDR2 SVGAGI come from the germline V gene. The CDR3 reads CASIPEPGGNQPQHF. The DNA of the CDR3 is TGTGCCAGCATTCCCGAGCCAGGGGGCAATCAGCCCCAGCATTTT.

This clone is categorized as medium-sized (0.01 to 0.1%). The chain uses TRBV2 and TRBJ1-4; D possibly corresponds to TRBD1 (5 bases). The germline V and J ends were trimmed by 7 bases and 5 bases, with 17 bases remaining between them. The CDR3 extends over 15 amino acids. The germline CDR1 and CDR2 sequences are SNHLY and FYNNEI. CDR3 sequence reads: CASMRGRQSNEKLFF. For the CDR3, the DNA is TGTGCCAGCATGCGGGGACGGCAGTCAAATGAAAAACTGTTTTTT.

This clone is classed as medium-sized (0.01 to 0.1%). J is TRBJ2-1 and V is TRBV12-1; the table's D gene call, TRBD2, was not cross checked with the DNA. TRBV12-1 is a pseudogene locus. The CDR3 is made up of 14 amino acids. The CDR3 protein is CASSAPGLRNEQFF. In DNA form, the CDR3 reads TGTGCCAGCAGCGCCCCGGGACTCAGGAATGAGCAGTTCTTC.

A single count supports this clone. V gene TRBV6-5 combines with J gene TRBJ1-1, with D tentatively TRBD1 (6 bases). The CDR3 runs 13 residues. Germline CDR1 reads MNHEY; CDR2 reads SVGAGI. The V end was cut by 8 bases, the J end by 6 bases, with 16 bases between. The DNA of the CDR3 is TGTGCCAGCTCATATGACAGGAGGTCTGAAGCTTTCTTT. Amino acid sequence: CASSYDRRSEAFF.

The chain couples TRBV23-1 to TRBJ1-2, with D tentatively TRBD1 (6 bases). TRBV23-1 is an open reading frame, and its role is uncertain. This CDR3 comprises 17 residues. V was cut by 1 base and J by 0 bases, with 15 bases left in between. The CDR3 nucleotides are TGCGCCAGCAGTCAATTGGGCGGACAGCCTTCTAACTATGGCTACACCTTC. It encodes CASSQLGGQPSNYGYTF.